The 28 T cell receptor beta chains reported below all come from one sample, sequenced in a study of technical replicates of blood from several donors. Assay: immunoSEQ multiplex PCR; the TCRdb copy retains only in-frame clones and omits some. The sample lists around 58,000 clones, 70% to 90% occurring once. The material sequenced was PBMCs. Receptors were obtained from a human donor in good health. Some clones in this sample may be carry-over from other donors' samples.

The chain employs TRBV27 and TRBJ1-1; D not certain. CDR3 length equals 15 residues. V was trimmed by 5 bases and J by 0 bases, leaving 13 bases between them. Germline V gene lookup returns CDR1 MNHEY and CDR2 SMNVEV (reference sequence). The CDR3 DNA sequence: TGTGCCAGCAGTCCTCGTGGGAGGATGAACACTGAAGCTTTCTTT. As protein: CASSPRGRMNTEAFF.

The chain combines TRBV19 with TRBJ2-2, with D maybe TRBD2 (5 bases). CDR3 length: 13 residues. The germline V gene has CDR1 LNHDA and CDR2 SQIVND (reference sequence). V was cut by 3 bases and J by 5 bases, with 7 bases left in between. The CDR3: CASSIPGTGELFF. The CDR3 nucleotides read TGTGCCAGTAGTATCCCGGGGACCGGGGAGCTGTTTTTT.

The chain joins TRBV5-1 to TRBJ2-5, with 9 bases that match TRBD1. Per germline, CDR1 SGHRS and CDR2 YFSETQ. J gave up 4 bases and V 2 bases, and 3 bases lay outside the gene matches. This CDR3 spans 14 amino acids. CDR3 sequence reads: CASSFLQGAETQYF. CDR3 bases: TGCGCCAGCAGCTTCCTACAGGGGGCAGAGACCCAGTACTTC. The whole variable domain, remainder taken from reference TRBV5-1 and TRBJ2-5, is KAGVTQTPRYLIKTRGQQVTLSCSPISGHRSVSWYQQTPGQGLQFLFEYFSETQRNKGNFPGRFSGRQFSNSRSEMNVSTLELGDSALYLCASSFLQGAETQYFGPGTRLLVL.

In its sample, this clone was seen a few times. The chain links TRBV27 to TRBJ2-7, with 9 positions matching TRBD2. The length of the CDR3 is 15 residues. Germline V gene lookup returns CDR1 MNHEY and CDR2 SMNVEV (reference sequence). J lost 4 bases, V lost 3 bases, and 7 bases had no gene match. CDR3 coding DNA: TGTGCCAGCAGTTTCAATAGCGGGAGTGTGTACGAGCAGTACTTC. Its protein product is CASSFNSGSVYEQYF.

The DNA for the CDR3 is TGTGCCAGCAGCAAAACTAGCGGGGTACCCACAGATACGCAGTATTTT. Translated: CASSKTSGVPTDTQYF. The chain employs TRBV5-4 and TRBJ2-3, with TRBD2 matching over 10 bases. CDR3 length equals 16 residues. J lost 2 bases, V lost 4 bases, and 7 bases had no gene match. Germline V gene sequence: CDR1 SGHNT, CDR2 YYREEE (reference sequence).

V is TRBV19 and J is TRBJ2-5, with 7 nucleotides matching TRBD2. The junction had 18 bases not matched to a gene; V was cut back by 10 bases and J by 7 bases. This CDR3 is 15 amino acids long. CDR1 and CDR2 from the germline V gene are LNHDA and SQIVND (reference sequence). The CDR3 DNA reads as TGTGCCACCCGGGAAAGGGCTAGCGGTACTAGGACCCAGTACTTC. Protein: CATRERASGTRTQYF.

This clone has only a few counts. The rearrangement joins TRBV7-9 to TRBJ1-1; D not resolved. The length of the CDR3 is 12 residues. CDR1 SEHNR and CDR2 FQNEAQ come from the germline V gene (reference sequence). Trimming removed 1 base at V and 7 bases at J, with 7 bases between. Here the CDR3 reads CASSLDKNEAFF. Written as DNA, the CDR3 is TGTGCCAGCAGCTTAGACAAGAATGAAGCTTTCTTT.

The V gene is TRBV18, the J gene TRBJ1-6; 7 nucleotides align to TRBD1. The CDR3 runs 14 residues. From germline, CDR1 is KGHSH and CDR2 LQKENI. The V and J ends lost 1 base and 8 bases, in that order; junction bases with no gene match: 2. This CDR3 is CASSPQGADSPLHF. Written as DNA, the CDR3 is TGTGCCAGCTCACCACAGGGGGCTGATTCACCCCTCCACTTT.

J is TRBJ2-7 and V is TRBV18, with D possibly matching TRBD1 (6 bases). The V gene lost 6 bases and the J gene lost 4 bases, with 16 bases spanning the gap. CDR3 length: 14 amino acids. Germline lookup yields CDR1 KGHSH and CDR2 LQKENI. CDR3 amino acids: CASSTNRETYEQYF. In DNA, the CDR3 is TGTGCCAGCTCGACCAACAGGGAGACGTACGAGCAGTACTTC.

The V and J genes are TRBV13 and TRBJ2-7, with 7 bases lining up with TRBD1. The CDR3 has 13 amino acids. The V segment lost 7 bases and the J segment 6 bases; nucleotides outside the gene matches: 9. Germline CDR1 reads PRHDT; CDR2 reads FYEKMQ (reference sequence). CDR3 sequence: CASTLDRFPEQYF. The CDR3 bases are TGTGCCAGCACCCTGGACAGGTTTCCCGAGCAGTACTTC.

V is TRBV5-1 and J is TRBJ2-3, with 8 bases that match TRBD2. The CDR3 length is 16 residues. Germline V gives CDR1 SGHRS, CDR2 YFSETQ. The J segment lost 1 base and the V segment lost 0 bases, leaving 4 bases of the junction unmatched. The CDR3 protein is CASSLDGTSGTDTQYF. The CDR3 nucleotides read TGCGCCAGCAGCTTGGATGGGACTAGTGGCACAGATACGCAGTATTTT.

The chain carries TRBV7-7 and TRBJ2-1; TRBD1 matches at 8 bases. Germline values: CDR1 SSHAT, CDR2 FNYEAQ (reference sequence). The length of the CDR3 is 15 residues. The V and J ends lost 5 bases and 5 bases, in that order; junction bases with no gene match: 8. CDR3 residues: CASSPDRGRDNEQFF. The CDR3 nucleotides read TGTGCCAGCAGCCCAGACAGGGGCAGGGACAATGAGCAGTTCTTC.

This chain uses TRBV10-3 with TRBJ2-1; 9 bases align to TRBD2. The CDR3 extends over 16 amino acids. CDR1 is ENHRY and CDR2 is SYGVKD in the germline V gene. V was clipped by 0 bases and J by 6 bases; unmatched bases: 6. The CDR3: CAISESSGSLSNEQFF. The CDR3 DNA sequence: TGTGCCATCAGTGAGTCTAGCGGGAGTCTCTCCAATGAGCAGTTCTTC.

The chain is built from TRBV4-3 and TRBJ2-1; tentatively, D is TRBD1 (6 bases). Between the trimmed V and J ends, which lost 5 bases and 0 bases, there was a span of 11 bases. Germline V gene lookup returns CDR1 LGHNA and CDR2 YSLEER. The CDR3 runs 15 residues. CDR3 region: CASSTDRSSYNEQFF. The CDR3 DNA reads TGCGCCAGCAGCACTGACAGGAGCTCCTACAATGAGCAGTTCTTC.

As DNA, the CDR3 is TGTGCCAGCAGGACAGGATTTCTGGAGACCCAGTACTTC. This encodes CASRTGFLETQYF. The J gene is TRBJ2-5, the V gene TRBV2, with D maybe TRBD1 (6 bases). The V end lost 6 bases, the J end lost 5 bases, and 13 bases lay between the germline ends. Looked up from germline, CDR1 is SNHLY and CDR2 is FYNNEI. CDR3 size: 13 residues.

The genes are TRBV7-3 and TRBJ2-5; TRBD2 matches 15 bases. From germline, CDR1 is SGHTA and CDR2 FQGTGA. The CDR3 length is 18 residues. Losses at the gene ends were 5 bases for V and 0 bases for J; bases not matched to a gene: 7. The chain's CDR3 is CASSPGLAGGKYQETQYF. The DNA for the CDR3 is TGTGCCAGCAGCCCCGGACTAGCGGGAGGGAAGTACCAAGAGACCCAGTACTTC.

This chain links TRBV5-6 with TRBJ1-2, with D perhaps matching TRBD1 (5 bases). The CDR3 covers 15 residues. V lost 0 bases to trimming and J lost 0 bases, with 9 bases between them. The germline V gene encodes CDR1 SGHDT and CDR2 YYEEEE. In nucleotides, the CDR3 is TGTGCCAGCAGCTTGGTGGGGCGAGCTAACTATGGCTACACCTTC. This sequence encodes CASSLVGRANYGYTF.

This sequence joins TRBV18 and TRBJ2-1, with D possibly TRBD2 on 7 matching bases. Trimming took off 6 bases at V and 7 bases at J, with 13 bases between the two ends. Germline CDR1 is KGHSH and CDR2 is LQKENI. The CDR3 contains 13 residues. The CDR3 sequence: CASSPGGLNEQFF. CDR3 sequence (DNA): TGTGCCAGCTCCCCCGGGGGGCTTAATGAGCAGTTCTTC.

The V gene is TRBV9, the J gene TRBJ2-2; 12 bases line up with TRBD2. The CDR3 is made up of 15 amino acids. Germline V gene data show CDR1 as SGDLS and CDR2 as YYNGEE. The V gene end was trimmed by 5 bases and the J gene end by 4 bases; junction bases not matched to a gene: 3. The CDR3 reads CASSRLAGVTGELFF. The DNA of the CDR3 is TGTGCCAGCAGTCGACTAGCGGGAGTCACCGGGGAGCTGTTTTTT.

The chain uses TRBV7-8 and TRBJ1-5; unclear D gene. Trimming cost V 1 base and J 9 bases, with 13 bases left between them. This CDR3 is built from 14 residues. Germline CDR1 SGHVS, CDR2 FQNEAQ. For the CDR3, the DNA is TGTGCCAGCAGCTTAGTTACTAATCACGGGCCCCAGCATTTT. The encoded protein is CASSLVTNHGPQHF.

The V gene is TRBV19, the J gene TRBJ2-2; 7 bases map to TRBD2. The CDR3 totals 15 residues. The trim removed 5 bases at V and 4 bases at J, leaving 7 bases unmatched. CDR1 and CDR2 from the germline V gene are LNHDA and SQIVND (reference sequence). The CDR3, as DNA: TGTGCCAGTAGTTACCCGGGACTACGCACCGGGGAGCTGTTTTTT. Protein: CASSYPGLRTGELFF.

The rearrangement links TRBV7-2 to TRBJ2-2; 7 bases agree with TRBD2. V dropped 6 bases and J dropped 11; count of bases not matched to a gene: 3. This CDR3 spans 11 amino acids. CDR1 is SGHTA, CDR2 FQGNSA, per germline. This chain's CDR3 is CASSRGVELFF. The CDR3 DNA is TGTGCCAGCAGTCGGGGGGTTGAGCTGTTTTTT.

CDR3 residues: CSVEWGAGELFF. The CDR3 bases are TGCAGCGTTGAATGGGGCGCGGGGGAGCTGTTTTTT. The chain employs TRBV29-1 and TRBJ2-2; the D gene is possibly TRBD1 (5 bases). Germline lookup yields CDR1 SQVTM and CDR2 ANQGSEA. Trimming removed 2 bases at V and 8 bases at J, with 9 bases between. The CDR3 is 12 amino acids.

V usage is TRBV27 and J usage is TRBJ1-2; 7 nucleotides align to TRBD1. CDR3 size: 17 residues. The junction had 13 bases not matched to a gene; V was cut back by 2 bases and J by 4 bases. Germline values: CDR1 MNHEY, CDR2 SMNVEV (reference sequence). CDR3 region: CASSLKGGQGVGYGYTF. The CDR3 region has the DNA TGTGCCAGCAGTTTAAAGGGTGGGCAGGGGGTAGGCTATGGCTACACCTTC.

This clone has just one count. The chain carries TRBV15 and TRBJ2-3; 14 bases align to TRBD2. CDR1 and CDR2 (germline): LNHNV, YYDKDF (reference sequence). V trimming: 2 bases; J trimming: 5 bases; junction bases outside the gene matches: 9. CDR3 size: 18 residues. CDR3 nucleotides: TGTGCCACCAGCAGACCTCAGGGACTAGCGGGGGCTATAGATACGCAGTATTTT. It yields the protein CATSRPQGLAGAIDTQYF. The full variable domain, rest sourced from reference TRBV15 and TRBJ2-3, is DAMVIQNPRYQVTQFGKPVTLSCSQTLNHNVMYWYQQKSSQAPKLLFHYYDKDFNNEADTPDNFQSRRPNTSFCFLDIRSPGLGDTAMYLCATSRPQGLAGAIDTQYFGPGTRLTVL.

The chain joins TRBV9 to TRBJ1-3, with a possible D match to TRBD1 (5 bases). Per germline, CDR1 SGDLS and CDR2 YYNGEE. Trimming took off 6 bases at V and 0 bases at J, with 28 bases between the two ends. The CDR3 consists of 20 residues. CDR3 loop: CASNPRPGRVAPRSGNTIYF. The CDR3 region has the DNA TGTGCCAGCAACCCTCGTCCGGGCAGGGTCGCACCCCGCTCTGGAAACACCATATATTTT.

This rearrangement joins TRBV6-1 to TRBJ2-7, with D hard to call. CDR3 length: 14 residues. Per the germline V gene, CDR1 is MNHNS and CDR2 is SASEGT. The V gene lost 10 bases and the J gene lost 2 bases, with 18 bases spanning the gap. The CDR3 protein is CATSDTSLTYEQYF. DNA for the CDR3: TGTGCCACCTCTGACACGTCTCTTACCTACGAGCAGTACTTC.

This clone turned up a few times. This chain uses TRBV7-9 with TRBJ1-1; 9 nucleotides line up with TRBD1. Trimming removed 1 base from V and 5 bases from J; junction bases left unmatched: 5. CDR1 and CDR2 (germline): SEHNR, FQNEAQ (reference sequence). This CDR3 region has 15 residues. The CDR3 is CASSLEDRGDTEAFF. The CDR3 DNA sequence: TGTGCCAGCAGCTTAGAGGACAGGGGTGATACTGAAGCTTTCTTT.